These T cell receptor beta chains were read from a single sample in a study of blood T cell repertoires in COVID-19. The assay was immunoSEQ multiplex PCR, and TCRdb's table has in-frame clones only and misses some. The sample includes 60,000 to 75,000 clones, roughly 93% seen only once; the top ten take less than 2%. The sequenced sample was peripheral blood. These receptors were taken from a human donor in a cohort sampled during active COVID-19. Each CDR3 is given with its conserved first and last residue. A D gene is named only where the DNA matches it firmly. Size values are once, few and many counts, or a class for expanded clones, and some rows have none.

>.|TRBD1|TRBJ1-1|TRBV6-2/TRBV6-3
CASSYDLRTGGPEAFF
TGTGCCAGCAGTTATGACCTTCGGACAGGCGGCCCTGAAGCTTTCTTT
>.|.|TRBJ2-1|TRBV9
CASSVSRSSYNEQFF
TGTGCCAGCAGCGTATCCCGGAGCTCCTACAATGAGCAGTTCTTC
>.|TRBD1|TRBJ2-6|TRBV7-6
CASSLGRQDRASGANVLTF
TGTGCCAGCAGCTTAGGTCGCCAGGACAGGGCGTCTGGGGCCAACGTCCTGACTTTC
>.|.|TRBJ2-1|TRBV18
CASSPPGHDHNEQFF
TGTGCCAGCTCACCACCGGGACATGACCACAATGAGCAGTTCTTC
>.|TRBD1|TRBJ2-7|TRBV7-9
CASSLFMGTDRSHEQYF
TGTGCCAGCAGCTTATTTATGGGGACAGACCGCTCCCACGAGCAGTACTTC
>.|.|TRBJ2-3|TRBV6-2/TRBV6-3
CASSARDTQYF
TGTGCCAGCAGCGCCCGGGATACGCAGTATTTT
>.|.|TRBJ2-1|TRBV12-2
CASRLAIASGRGGGTEQFF
TGTGCAAGTCGCTTAGCGATCGCTAGCGGGAGAGGGGGGGGTACTGAGCAGTTCTTC
>once|.|TRBJ2-1|TRBV20-1
CSASSVFSYNEQFF
TGCAGTGCTAGTTCGGTATTCTCCTACAATGAGCAGTTCTTC
>.|.|TRBJ2-3|TRBV25-1
CASSVELFTDTQYF
TGTGCCAGCAGTGTCGAACTCTTCACAGATACGCAGTATTTT
>once|TRBD2|TRBJ2-1|TRBV28
CASSSPWPTSVNEQFF
TGTGCCAGCAGTTCTCCCTGGCCCACTAGCGTTAATGAGCAGTTCTTC
>.|.|TRBJ2-7|TRBV5-1
CASSLERRGSSYEQYF
TGCGCCAGCAGCTTGGAGCGACGGGGGAGCTCCTACGAGCAGTACTTC
>.|TRBD2|TRBJ2-6|TRBV11-2
CASSRRGVFGANVLTF
TGTGCCAGCAGCCGACGGGGGGTCTTTGGGGCCAACGTCCTGACTTTC
>once|.|TRBJ1-5|TRBV5-5
CASSLDGSGARPQHF
TGTGCCAGCAGCTTGGATGGGTCAGGGGCGAGGCCCCAGCATTTT
>.|.|TRBJ2-5|TRBV11-3
CASSLDRLGGQYQETQYF
TGTGCCAGCAGCTTAGATCGGTTGGGGGGTCAATACCAAGAGACCCAGTACTTC
>.|TRBD2|TRBJ2-1|TRBV25-1
CASSESLAGPSYNEQFF
TGTGCCAGCAGTGAATCTCTAGCGGGACCCTCCTACAATGAGCAGTTCTTC
>.|.|TRBJ2-3|TRBV10-1
CASSEGTGSDTQYF
TGCGCCAGCAGTGAGGGCACAGGGTCGGATACGCAGTATTTT
>.|TRBD2|TRBJ2-5|TRBV19
CASSMGLAGAAYETQYF
TGTGCCAGTAGTATGGGACTAGCGGGAGCAGCCTACGAGACCCAGTACTTC
>.|.|TRBJ2-7|TRBV28
CASSWDIAEQYF
TGTGCCAGCAGTTGGGACATAGCGGAGCAGTACTTC
>once|.|TRBJ1-5|TRBV24-1
CATSDGGQPQHF
TGTGCCACCAGTGATGGAGGTCAGCCCCAGCATTTT
>.|.|TRBJ1-2|TRBV29-1
CSVEDRTASGYTF
TGCAGCGTTGAAGACCGGACAGCGTCTGGCTACACCTTC
>.|TRBD1|TRBJ1-2|TRBV7-9
CASSLPGTGDGYTF
TGTGCCAGCAGCTTACCCGGGACAGGGGATGGCTACACCTTC
>.|.|TRBJ1-4|TRBV5-6
CASSLAGVVEKLFF
TGTGCCAGCAGCTTGGCCGGGGTGGTTGAAAAACTGTTTTTT
>few|.|TRBJ2-1|TRBV14
CASSQGLVAETLF
TGTGCCAGCAGCCAAGGGTTGGTAGCCGAAACCCTCTTC
>few|TRBD1|TRBJ1-6|TRBV5-1
CASSFQQGGSPLHF
TGCGCCAGCAGCTTCCAGCAGGGGGGATCACCCCTCCACTTT
>.|TRBD2|TRBJ2-7|TRBV7-2
CASSSSSGRAYEQYF
TGTGCCAGCAGCTCATCTAGCGGGAGGGCCTACGAGCAGTACTTC
>.|.|TRBJ1-2|TRBV24-1
CATSDASRKAGGSYGYTF
TGTGCCACCAGTGATGCCTCAAGAAAGGCCGGAGGTAGCTATGGCTACACCTTC
>.|TRBD1|TRBJ2-7|TRBV19
CASSDPGTGVGEQYF
TGTGCCAGTAGTGACCCCGGGACAGGGGTGGGCGAGCAGTACTTC
>.|TRBD2|TRBJ2-1|TRBV11-3
CASSLSGTSGPSSYNEQFF
TGTGCCAGCAGCTTATCCGGGACTAGCGGGCCGAGCTCCTACAATGAGCAGTTCTTC
>.|.|TRBJ1-3|TRBV3-1/TRBV3-2
CASSRPASLAGNTIYF
TGTGCCAGCAGCCGCCCGGCGTCTCTAGCTGGAAACACCATATATTTT
>.|TRBD2|TRBJ2-5|TRBV6-5
CASISTSGGQETQYF
TGTGCCAGCATCTCGACTAGCGGGGGCCAAGAGACCCAGTACTTC
>.|TRBD2|TRBJ2-5|TRBV7-2
CASSLIPPSGSPTMDQYF
TGTGCCAGCAGCTTAATCCCGCCTAGCGGGTCACCAACGATGGACCAGTACTTC
>.|.|TRBJ2-2|TRBV5-5
CASSFSGTPNTGELFF
TGTGCCAGCAGCTTCTCCGGGACACCGAACACCGGGGAGCTGTTTTTT
>.|TRBD1|TRBJ2-3|TRBV6-6
CASGQGANPRTDTQYF
TGTGCCAGCGGACAGGGGGCAAACCCACGGACAGATACGCAGTATTTT
>.|.|TRBJ2-1|TRBV24-1
CATEGEGLTNEQFF
TGTGCCACCGAGGGGGAGGGCCTAACTAATGAGCAGTTCTTC
>.|TRBD1|TRBJ1-5|TRBV9
CASSAGPGQGEPQHF
TGTGCCAGCAGCGCCGGCCCGGGACAGGGTGAGCCCCAGCATTTT
>.|TRBD1|TRBJ2-7|TRBV11-1
CASSSGTGFREQYF
TGTGCCAGCAGCTCCGGGACAGGCTTTAGAGAGCAGTACTTC
>.|TRBD2|TRBJ2-7|TRBV7-6
CASSLGREGAPYEQYF
TGTGCCAGCAGCTTAGGGCGGGAGGGGGCCCCCTACGAGCAGTACTTC
>.|.|TRBJ2-1|TRBV19
CASSFRGYNEQFF
TGTGCCAGTAGTTTTCGGGGCTACAATGAGCAGTTCTTC
>.|TRBD2|TRBJ2-3|TRBV19
CASSIGGAGVTDTQYF
TGTGCCAGTAGTATAGGTGGGGCGGGAGTCACAGATACGCAGTATTTT
>.|.|TRBJ2-2|TRBV7-3
CASSLSGTGELFF
TGTGCCAGCAGCCTAAGCGGGACCGGGGAGCTGTTTTTT
>.|.|TRBJ2-2|TRBV6-2/TRBV6-3
CASSTGANTGELFF
TGTGCCAGCAGTACGGGAGCGAACACCGGGGAGCTGTTTTTT
>.|TRBD2|TRBJ2-2|TRBV9
CASSARILAGAGELFF
TGTGCCAGCAGCGCAAGGATTCTAGCGGGAGCCGGGGAGCTGTTTTTT
>.|.|TRBJ2-1|TRBV6-5
CASSLLATNGNEQFF
TGTGCCAGCAGCCTCCTAGCGACTAACGGAAATGAGCAGTTCTTC
>.|.|TRBJ2-3|TRBV4-3
CASSRQKGRGHPFADTQYF
TGCGCCAGCAGCCGTCAGAAGGGCAGGGGCCATCCCTTTGCAGATACGCAGTATTTT
>.|.|TRBJ1-1|TRBV13
CASSLWESEAFF
TGTGCCAGCAGCTTATGGGAGTCTGAAGCTTTCTTT
>.|.|TRBJ1-2|TRBV12-3/TRBV12-4
CASSTDTNYGYTF
TGTGCCAGCAGTACGGACACTAACTATGGCTACACCTTC
>.|TRBD2|TRBJ2-3|TRBV9
CASSVATPRTSGTSTDTQYF
TGTGCCAGCAGCGTAGCTACCCCCCGGACTAGCGGCACTAGCACAGATACGCAGTATTTT
>.|.|TRBJ1-2|TRBV28
CASSLPAELGYGYTF
TGTGCCAGCAGTTTACCCGCGGAACTTGGCTATGGCTACACCTTC
>.|.|TRBJ2-5|TRBV5-1
CASSLNLAPKETQYF
TGCGCCAGCAGCTTGAATCTGGCACCAAAAGAGACCCAGTACTTC